The T cell receptor (beta chain) under discussion was sequenced for a study of CD8 T cells in ankylosing spondylitis. Study-wide findings and caveats: Clones linked to the disease showed a CD8+ phenotype. They occurred at relatively low frequencies in peripheral blood. Ankylosing spondylitis blood seemed to carry a telltale TCR beta motif made of about 8 highly homologous variants. Previously reported in reactive arthritis synovial fluid and blood were some of the motif variants.

Germline CDR1 and CDR2: SQVTM and ANQGSEA. Trimming took 6 bases from V and 1 from J, leaving 24 bases between them. The CDR3 totals 17 residues. Each CDR3 protein gets one entry after TCRdb re-called the 5' RACE reads with MiXCR. The data show 150,000 to 200,000 distinct CDR3 sequences, 10% to 15% seen once. This clonotype was seen repeatedly, ten times or more. What it binds is unknown. The gene calls are TRBV29-1 and TRBJ1-2; D might be TRBD1 (5 bases). This receptor was identified in a female donor with ankylosing spondylitis or in good health (not recorded which). The source material was blood, either unsorted or a sorted T cell fraction (not recorded which). CDR3 residues: CSVDPIEGAGVNYGYTF. CDR3 nucleotide sequence: TGCAGCGTGGACCCTATAGAAGGGGCCGGAGTTAACTATGGCTACACCTTC.